The clone carrying this T cell receptor (beta chain) was recorded many times. Its specificity is not known. This sample was included in a study of T cell repertoires in cytomegalovirus infection. Each CDR3 protein gets one entry after TCRdb re-called the reads with MiXCR. This table has roughly 720,000 distinct CDR3 sequences, 35% to 40% appearing once. Broader study findings: Totalled public TCR beta family frequency picked out people who carried CMV plus the relevant HLA.

Trimming removed 5 bases from V and 3 bases from J, with 11 bases in between. Germline CDR1 and CDR2: LNHDA and SQIVND (reference sequence). The CDR3 contains 15 residues. This clonotype was sampled from a human donor in good health (CMV status not recorded). Some clones in this sample may be carry-over from other donors' samples. The sample was PBMCs. This chain uses TRBV19 with TRBJ1-6; a possible D gene is TRBD1 (6 bases). Here the CDR3 DNA reads TGTGCCAGTAGTGATGGACAGTACTATAATTCACCCCTCCACTTT. It yields the protein CASSDGQYYNSPLHF.